What follows describes a single T cell receptor (beta chain). Antigen: not known. The sample belongs to a study of cytomegalovirus exposure and HLA in healthy donors. Regarding the study as a whole: A missense variant in DCLRE1C was later tied to TCR beta V- and J-gene trimming. Cytomegalovirus association was listed for 170 or so TCR beta chains.

Vbeta (60) and Jbeta (13) primers were used in the PCR. The data were produced by immunoSEQ multiplex PCR, yet TCRdb's version contains in-frame clones alone and is incomplete. The sample contains 150,000 or so clones, just under 80% of which appear only once. Sequencing was done on a sample of PBMCs. The clonotype originates from a woman aged 45-59 years in good health and CMV-seropositive.

CDR3 in DNA: TGTGCCAGCAGTGAAGCGCGGGCCCGGGGCAATCAGCCCCAGCATTTT. Its protein product is CASSEARARGNQPQHF. The chain is built from TRBV2 and TRBJ1-5; no definite D call. Trimming removed 0 bases at V and 2 bases at J, with 11 bases between. The CDR3 sequence is 16 residues long. Germline V gives CDR1 SNHLY, CDR2 FYNNEI. Combining the CDR3 with reference TRBV2 and TRBJ1-5 gives the whole variable domain EPEVTQTPSHQVTQMGQEVILRCVPISNHLYFYWYRQILGQKVEFLVSFYNNEISEKSEIFDDQFSVERPDGSNFTLKIRSTKLEDSAMYFCASSEARARGNQPQHFGDGTRLSIL.